This TCR beta chain was sequenced for a study of T cell responses to AZD1222 COVID-19 vaccine. The CDR3 is 15 amino acids. The junction had 4 bases not matched to a gene; V was cut back by 1 base and J by 1 base. CDR1 and CDR2 from the germline V gene are KGHSH and LQKENI. The table came from immunoSEQ multiplex PCR; TCRdb's copy has only in-frame clones and leaves some out. The sample carries approximately 190,000 clones, about 90% recorded once. The source is an adult in good health. Sequenced material: peripheral blood, taken on day 0 of MenACWY control vaccination. This chain links TRBV18 with TRBJ2-7; 7 nucleotides agree with TRBD1. The CDR3 sequence is CASSPQGATSYEQYF. In nucleotides, the CDR3 is TGTGCCAGCTCACCACAGGGGGCGACTTCCTACGAGCAGTACTTC. The full variable domain, in which reference TRBV18 and TRBJ2-7 provide the parts outside the CDR3, is NAGVMQNPRHLVRRRGQEARLRCSPMKGHSHVYWYRQLPEEGLKFMVYLQKENIIDESGMPKERFSAEFPKEGPSILRIQQVVRGDSAAYFCASSPQGATSYEQYFGPGTRLTVT.